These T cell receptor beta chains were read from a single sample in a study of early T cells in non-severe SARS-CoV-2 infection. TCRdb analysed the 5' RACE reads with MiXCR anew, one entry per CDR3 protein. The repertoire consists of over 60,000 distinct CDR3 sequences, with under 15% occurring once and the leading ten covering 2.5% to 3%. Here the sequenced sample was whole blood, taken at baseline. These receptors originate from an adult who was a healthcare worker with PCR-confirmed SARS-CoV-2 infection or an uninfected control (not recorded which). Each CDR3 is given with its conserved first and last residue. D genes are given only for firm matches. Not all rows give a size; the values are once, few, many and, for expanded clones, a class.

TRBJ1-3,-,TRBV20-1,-,CSAREQGMAGNTIYF,TGCAGTGCTAGGGAACAGGGAATGGCTGGAAACACCATATATTTT
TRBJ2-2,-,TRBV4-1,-,CASSQGWGNTGELFF,TGCGCCAGCAGCCAAGGATGGGGGAACACCGGGGAGCTGTTTTTT
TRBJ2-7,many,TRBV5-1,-,CASSQGGGRSSYEQYF,TGCGCCAGCAGCCAGGGAGGAGGGCGGAGCTCCTACGAGCAGTACTTC
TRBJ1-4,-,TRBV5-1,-,CASSLDRPNEKLFF,TGCGCCAGCAGCTTGGACAGACCTAATGAAAAACTGTTTTTT
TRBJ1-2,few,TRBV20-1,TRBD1,CSARTGTGAGYTF,TGCAGTGCTAGGACCGGGACAGGGGCTGGCTACACCTTC
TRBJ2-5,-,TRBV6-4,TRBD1,CASSEIRTGLSDETQYF,TGTGCCAGCAGTGAAATTCGGACAGGGCTTAGCGATGAGACCCAGTACTTC
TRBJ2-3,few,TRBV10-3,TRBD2,CAIRPGLAGGPDTQYF,TGTGCCATCAGGCCGGGACTAGCGGGGGGACCAGATACGCAGTATTTT
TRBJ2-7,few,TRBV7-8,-,CASSLGVGLTYEQYF,TGTGCCAGCAGCTTAGGGGTCGGGCTTACCTACGAGCAGTACTTC
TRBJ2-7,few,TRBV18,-,CASSPEWGFEQYF,TGTGCCAGCTCACCGGAGTGGGGGTTCGAGCAGTACTTC
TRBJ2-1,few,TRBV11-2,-,CASSLVSGDNEQFF,TGTGCCAGCAGCTTAGTATCAGGGGACAATGAGCAGTTCTTC
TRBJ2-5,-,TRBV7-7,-,CASSLAQQETQYF,TGTGCTAGCAGCTTAGCACAACAAGAGACCCAGTACTTC
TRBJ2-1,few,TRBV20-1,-,CSARDYRGLNEQFF,TGCAGTGCTAGAGATTACCGGGGACTCAATGAGCAGTTCTTC
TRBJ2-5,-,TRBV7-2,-,CASSYGRSGETQYF,TGTGCCAGCAGCTACGGACGGTCGGGGGAGACCCAGTACTTC
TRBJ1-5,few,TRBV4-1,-,CASSHNGLVSNQPQHF,TGCGCCAGCAGCCATAACGGCCTGGTCAGCAATCAGCCCCAGCATTTT
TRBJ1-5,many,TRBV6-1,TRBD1,CASSTRTGGGNQPQHF,TGTGCCAGCAGTACCCGGACAGGGGGCGGCAATCAGCCCCAGCATTTT
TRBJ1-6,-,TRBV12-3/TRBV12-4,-,CASSFNLETPLHF,TGTGCCAGCAGTTTCAACCTTGAGACACCCCTCCACTTT
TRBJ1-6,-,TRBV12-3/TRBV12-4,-,CASSLSNNSPLHF,TGTGCCAGCAGTTTGTCTAATAATTCACCCCTCCACTTT
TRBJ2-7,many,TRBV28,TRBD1,CASSFFTGVSYYEQYF,TGTGCCAGCAGTTTTTTCACAGGGGTCAGCTACTACGAGCAGTACTTC
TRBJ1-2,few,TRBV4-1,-,CASSQGPRDLYGYTF,TGCGCCAGCAGCCAAGGTCCCAGGGATCTCTATGGCTACACCTTC
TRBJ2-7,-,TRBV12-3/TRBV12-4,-,CASSLGAGEQYF,TGTGCCAGCAGTTTAGGAGCAGGCGAGCAGTACTTC